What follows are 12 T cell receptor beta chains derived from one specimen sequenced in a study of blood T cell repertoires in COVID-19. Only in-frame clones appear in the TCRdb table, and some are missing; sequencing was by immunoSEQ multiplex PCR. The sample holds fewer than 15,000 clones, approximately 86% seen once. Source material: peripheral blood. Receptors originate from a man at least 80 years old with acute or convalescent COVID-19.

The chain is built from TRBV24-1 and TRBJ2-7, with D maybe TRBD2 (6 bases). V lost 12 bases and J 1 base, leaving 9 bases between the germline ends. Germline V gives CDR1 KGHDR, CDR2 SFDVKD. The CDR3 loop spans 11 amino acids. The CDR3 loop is CAGGKSYEQYF. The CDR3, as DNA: TGTGCCGGGGGGAAATCCTACGAGCAGTACTTC.

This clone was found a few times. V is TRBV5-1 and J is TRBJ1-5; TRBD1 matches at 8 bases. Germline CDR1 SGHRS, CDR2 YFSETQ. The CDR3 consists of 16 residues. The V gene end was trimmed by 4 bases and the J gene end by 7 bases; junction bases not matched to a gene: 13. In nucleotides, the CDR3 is TGCGCCAGCAGCCCGACCCTATCAGGGGGCGGACAGCCCCAGCATTTT. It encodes CASSPTLSGGGQPQHF.

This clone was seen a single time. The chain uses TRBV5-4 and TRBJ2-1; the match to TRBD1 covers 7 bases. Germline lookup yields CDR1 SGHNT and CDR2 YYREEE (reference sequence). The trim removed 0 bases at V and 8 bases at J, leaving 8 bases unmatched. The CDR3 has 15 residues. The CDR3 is CASSLEDRSMDEQFF. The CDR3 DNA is TGTGCCAGCAGCTTGGAGGACAGGTCCATGGATGAGCAGTTCTTC.

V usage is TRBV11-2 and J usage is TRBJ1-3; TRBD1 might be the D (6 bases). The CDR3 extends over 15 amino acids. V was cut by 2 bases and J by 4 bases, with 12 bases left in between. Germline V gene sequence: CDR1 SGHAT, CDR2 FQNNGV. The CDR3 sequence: CASSLRDTPGNTIYF. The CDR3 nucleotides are TGTGCCAGCAGCTTAAGGGACACCCCCGGAAACACCATATATTTT.

In DNA, the CDR3 is TGTGCCAGTACCCCGCGAGCCGCACGGGGGGATGAGCAGTTCTTC. Residues: CASTPRAARGDEQFF. The chain has TRBV19 and TRBJ2-1, with 7 bases that match TRBD2. This CDR3 spans 15 amino acids. V was clipped by 7 bases and J by 8 bases; unmatched bases: 14. The V gene's germline CDR1 is LNHDA and CDR2 SQIVND (reference sequence).

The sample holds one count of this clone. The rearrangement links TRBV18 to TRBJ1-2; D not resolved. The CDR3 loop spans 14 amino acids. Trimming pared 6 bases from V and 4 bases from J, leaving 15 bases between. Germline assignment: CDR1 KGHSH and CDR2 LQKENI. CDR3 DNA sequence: TGTGCCAGCTCCCCTGGAGTCGGAACCTATGGCTACACCTTC. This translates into CASSPGVGTYGYTF.

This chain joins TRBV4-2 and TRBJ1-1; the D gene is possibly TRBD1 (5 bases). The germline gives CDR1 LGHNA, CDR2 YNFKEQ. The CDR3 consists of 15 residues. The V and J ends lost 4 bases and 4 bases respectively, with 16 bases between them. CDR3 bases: TGTGCCAGCAGCCCGCGGACATCAGGGCGCACTGAAGCTTTCTTT. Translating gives CASSPRTSGRTEAFF.

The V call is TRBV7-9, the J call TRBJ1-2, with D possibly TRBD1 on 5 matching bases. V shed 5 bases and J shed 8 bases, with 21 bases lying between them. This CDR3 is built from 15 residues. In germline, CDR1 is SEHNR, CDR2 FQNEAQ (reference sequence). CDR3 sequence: CASSPPKSTAQGYTF. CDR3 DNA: TGTGCCAGCAGCCCGCCGAAATCGACAGCCCAGGGCTACACCTTC.

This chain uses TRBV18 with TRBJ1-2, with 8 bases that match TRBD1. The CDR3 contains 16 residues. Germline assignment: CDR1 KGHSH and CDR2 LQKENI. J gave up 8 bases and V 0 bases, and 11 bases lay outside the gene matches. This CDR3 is CASSPPNSQGAGGYTF. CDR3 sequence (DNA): TGTGCCAGCTCACCACCGAACTCTCAGGGGGCGGGCGGCTACACCTTC. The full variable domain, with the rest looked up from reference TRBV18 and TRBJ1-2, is NAGVMQNPRHLVRRRGQEARLRCSPMKGHSHVYWYRQLPEEGLKFMVYLQKENIIDESGMPKERFSAEFPKEGPSILRIQQVVRGDSAAYFCASSPPNSQGAGGYTFGSGTRLTVV.

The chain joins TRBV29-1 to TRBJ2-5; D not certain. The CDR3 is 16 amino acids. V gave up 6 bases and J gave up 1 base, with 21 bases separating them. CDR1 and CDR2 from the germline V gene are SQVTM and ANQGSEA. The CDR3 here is CSVETVTAIPQETQYF. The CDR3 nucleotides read TGCAGCGTGGAGACGGTGACCGCGATACCCCAAGAGACCCAGTACTTC. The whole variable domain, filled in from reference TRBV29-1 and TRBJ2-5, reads SAVISQKPSRDICQRGTSLTIQCQVDSQVTMMFWYRQQPGQSLTLIATANQGSEATYESGFVIDKFPISRPNLTFSTLTVSNMSPEDSSIYLCSVETVTAIPQETQYFGPGTRLLVL.

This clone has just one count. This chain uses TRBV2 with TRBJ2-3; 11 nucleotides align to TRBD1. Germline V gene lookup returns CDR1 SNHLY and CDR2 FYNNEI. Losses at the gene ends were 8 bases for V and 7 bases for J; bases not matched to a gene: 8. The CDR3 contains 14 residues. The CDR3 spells CASRDRGTSYTQYF. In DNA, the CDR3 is TGTGCCAGCCGGGACAGGGGGACCTCATATACGCAGTATTTT. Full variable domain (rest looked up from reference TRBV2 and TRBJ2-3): EPEVTQTPSHQVTQMGQEVILRCVPISNHLYFYWYRQILGQKVEFLVSFYNNEISEKSEIFDDQFSVERPDGSNFTLKIRSTKLEDSAMYFCASRDRGTSYTQYFGPGTRLTVL.

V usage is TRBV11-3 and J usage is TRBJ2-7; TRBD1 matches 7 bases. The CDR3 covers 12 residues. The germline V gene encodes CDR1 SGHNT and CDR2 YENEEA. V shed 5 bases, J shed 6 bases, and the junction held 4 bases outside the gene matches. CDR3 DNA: TGTGCCAGCAGCGTAACAGGGGTCGAGCAGTACTTC. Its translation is CASSVTGVEQYF.